The rows below give T cell receptor beta chains drawn from one sample of a study of cytotoxic CD8 clonotypes in ibrutinib-treated CLL. Produced via immunoSEQ multiplex PCR; TCRdb's table is partial and in-frame only. This sample yields more than 200,000 clones, of which 70% are seen a single time; roughly 15% belongs to the top ten. Sequencing used PBMCs, obtained after 24 months of ibrutinib treatment. All receptors come from a human donor with chronic lymphocytic leukemia. Each CDR3 is given with its conserved first and last residue. Each record gives: clone size, J gene, V gene, CDR3 protein. Only some rows state a clone size, as once, few, many or a class for expanded clones.

size: .
J: TRBJ2-1
V: TRBV27
CDR3: CASSPGTSNYNEQFF

size: .
J: TRBJ2-3
V: TRBV4-3
CDR3: CASSQEGQGRDTQYF

size: .
J: TRBJ1-1
V: TRBV7-3
CDR3: CASSADRVPNAEAFF

size: .
J: TRBJ2-7
V: TRBV6-6
CDR3: CASSYAPRQVYEQYF

size: .
J: TRBJ2-7
V: TRBV20-1
CDR3: CSAVPSAEQYF

size: .
J: TRBJ2-1
V: TRBV10-3
CDR3: CAISASTSTDYNEQFF

size: .
J: TRBJ2-7
V: TRBV29-1
CDR3: CSVYGTSGPSYEQYF

size: .
J: TRBJ2-7
V: TRBV6-5
CDR3: CASRFAEGEQYF

size: .
J: TRBJ2-7
V: TRBV15
CDR3: CATSRDPFYEQYF

size: .
J: TRBJ2-5
V: TRBV28
CDR3: CASSRGKRPQETQYF

size: .
J: TRBJ2-2
V: TRBV9
CDR3: CASTNTGELFF

size: .
J: TRBJ2-3
V: TRBV6-5
CDR3: CASSWTGASTDTQYF

size: .
J: TRBJ2-1
V: TRBV7-3
CDR3: CASSPSGTSTNEQFF

size: .
J: TRBJ2-3
V: TRBV5-1
CDR3: CASSLGAFTDTQYF

size: .
J: TRBJ2-2
V: TRBV2
CDR3: CASSRQSSWGELFF

size: .
J: TRBJ2-7
V: TRBV6-6
CDR3: CASSHGAGVMYEQYF

size: once
J: TRBJ2-3
V: TRBV27
CDR3: CATGQITDTQYF

size: .
J: TRBJ1-2
V: TRBV10-3
CDR3: CAIYTWTGEGYTF

size: .
J: TRBJ2-7
V: TRBV2
CDR3: CASSARISYEQYF

size: .
J: TRBJ2-2
V: TRBV11-3
CDR3: CASSLPYLGAGDTGELFF

size: .
J: TRBJ2-7
V: TRBV5-1
CDR3: CASSLEFYEQYF

size: .
J: TRBJ1-1
V: TRBV19
CDR3: CASSASTTKADEAFF

size: few
J: TRBJ1-1
V: TRBV28
CDR3: CASSPRRAEAFF

size: .
J: TRBJ2-4
V: TRBV6-5
CDR3: CASTKMGDPKNIQYF

size: few
J: TRBJ2-1
V: TRBV2
CDR3: CASGGLDYNEQFF

size: .
J: TRBJ1-5
V: TRBV6-6
CDR3: CASTTRGQQNQPQHF

size: .
J: TRBJ2-7
V: TRBV2
CDR3: CASGSGYEQYF

size: .
J: TRBJ2-7
V: TRBV5-6
CDR3: CASSLAGLFSGTGDEQYF

size: few
J: TRBJ2-2
V: TRBV19
CDR3: CALSSSGAINGELFF

size: .
J: TRBJ2-1
V: TRBV5-4
CDR3: CASSFAQNNEQFF

size: .
J: TRBJ1-2
V: TRBV27
CDR3: CASSLGPGQATDYTF

size: .
J: TRBJ2-3
V: TRBV29-1
CDR3: CSGGTLRTDTQYF

size: .
J: TRBJ1-2
V: TRBV27
CDR3: CASSFIEGYGYTF

size: .
J: TRBJ1-5
V: TRBV18
CDR3: CASSPGREGDQPQHF

size: .
J: TRBJ1-4
V: TRBV9
CDR3: CASSVAGANEKLFF

size: .
J: TRBJ2-7
V: TRBV19
CDR3: CASSISRGRYEQYF

size: .
J: TRBJ2-3
V: TRBV5-1
CDR3: CASSLREGLTDTQYF

size: .
J: TRBJ2-1
V: TRBV7-2
CDR3: CASSLARLHNEQFF

size: .
J: TRBJ2-2
V: TRBV7-9
CDR3: CASPRARINPTGELFF

size: .
J: TRBJ2-3
V: TRBV5-6
CDR3: CASSFPGTGTDTQYF

size: .
J: TRBJ2-7
V: TRBV6-5
CDR3: CASRRQGSPYEQYF

size: .
J: TRBJ1-4
V: TRBV7-9
CDR3: CASSRSSGSLRSPLFF

size: .
J: TRBJ2-7
V: TRBV10-3
CDR3: CAISEAGREQYF

size: few
J: TRBJ1-2
V: TRBV29-1
CDR3: CSAGQGSDYGYTF

size: .
J: TRBJ2-7
V: TRBV5-1
CDR3: CASSFIARSLKPYEQYF

size: .
J: TRBJ2-1
V: TRBV29-1
CDR3: CSVVRGINEQFF

size: .
J: TRBJ1-5
V: TRBV5-8
CDR3: CASSFRDINQPQHF

size: .
J: TRBJ2-1
V: TRBV6-5
CDR3: CASSYTGNEQFF

size: few
J: TRBJ2-7
V: TRBV10-2
CDR3: CASSRDPPRYEQYF

size: .
J: TRBJ2-7
V: TRBV28
CDR3: CASSLASWEQYF